This TCR beta chain was captured by sequencing in a study of cytomegalovirus exposure and HLA in healthy donors. Whole-study results and caveats: In a later analysis, HLA-C alleles had the fewest associated TCRs, DRB1 alleles the most. A later analysis linked 15,000 to 20,000 TCR beta sequences to HLA alleles at 0.05 false discovery rate. Earlier analysis looked at TCR beta V segments, and most were productive about 90% or about 30% of the time.

With 60 Vbeta and 13 Jbeta primers, the PCR was carried out. Method: immunoSEQ multiplex PCR; TCRdb's copy keeps in-frame clones and lacks some. The sample totals 120,000 to 150,000 clones. Turning to this clone: Antigen: not known.

The V end was cut by 4 bases, the J end by 1 base, with 11 bases between. The length of the CDR3 is 14 residues. CDR1 is SGHRS and CDR2 is YFSETQ in the germline V gene. The TCR comes from a man aged 35 to 55 in good health and CMV-seronegative. V gene TRBV5-1 combines with J gene TRBJ1-1, with a tentative D call TRBD1 (6 bases). The sequencing sample was made of PBMCs. CDR3 in DNA: TGCGCCAGCAGCCCGGGACAAGAGAACACTGAAGCTTTCTTT. Translation: CASSPGQENTEAFF.